Sequencing of this T cell receptor beta chain was carried out in a study of blood T cells in healthy people across ages. The CDR3 extends over 15 amino acids. In germline, CDR1 is SNHLY, CDR2 FYNNEI. The ends were cut back, 1 base at V and 1 base at J, with 11 bases in the middle. Concerning this clonotype itself: Antigen: not known.

Using a J-beta primer mix together with a sample-barcoded 5' primer, a second PCR was run for roughly 6 to 12 cycles. TCRdb used MiXCR to reprocess the 5' RACE reads, holding one entry per CDR3 protein. The sample has about 1.8 million distinct CDR3 sequences; around half are singletons. Study results and caveats: Naive T cell percentage and TCR beta diversity correlated strongly.

This TCR was sampled from a woman aged 40 to 50 in good health. Sequencing was performed on blood. This chain connects TRBV2 to TRBJ2-7, with D possibly matching TRBD2 (5 bases). In DNA, the CDR3 is TGTGCCAGCAGTGAAGGGCTAGCCCCGTCCTACGAGCAGTACTTC. The encoded protein is CASSEGLAPSYEQYF.